This T cell receptor beta chain was identified in a study of T cells in Graves' hyperthyroidism and ophthalmopathy (dated by TCRdb to the late 2010s). Context from the whole study: Peripheral blood samples were taken at initial diagnosis, before any treatment was given. To identify distinguishing TCR V-J signatures, a discovery cohort of 95 to 100 patients was used, comprising some 45 with Graves' ophthalmopathy and 55 to 65 with stable Graves' hyperthyroidism. Prospective prediction of ophthalmopathy was tested in an independent validation cohort of fewer than 20 hyperthyroidism patients and 15 to 17 patients who later progressed to ophthalmopathy. The 95 to 100 discovery patients were randomly divided into training and test sets at a 7:3 ratio. In roughly six Graves' hyperthyroidism patients, the study also compared T-cell repertoires from thyroid tissue with T-cell repertoires from blood. Once sampling was done, hyperthyroidism patients were given methimazole at a starting dose of 30 mg daily, whereas ophthalmopathy patients were given high-dose intravenous methylprednisolone. The paper describes TCR Vbeta CDR3 sequencing of 135 peripheral blood samples, made up of about 40 ophthalmopathy patients, 70 to 80 hyperthyroidism patients and 17 progressor patients.

This clonotype has more than one count but fewer than ten. The specificity of this receptor is unknown. No base qualities exist here, and no much larger clone lies one base off it. The TCR beta CDR3 regions were amplified from RNA transcripts. For the first round of RT-PCR on the TCR CDR3, the HTBI primer set was used together with the Qiagen OneStep RT-PCR kit. Libraries were constructed in a second round of multiplex PCR, after which size selection and purification were performed. Paired-end sequencing of the libraries was performed with 100 bp reads on an Illumina HiSeq2000. On the authors' methods: SOAPnuke was used to process the raw data, throwing out any read that contained adapters or uncalled bases, had a mean Phred below 15, or lacked an exact constant-primer or identifier match. High-quality paired reads were merged with COPE v1.2.5, and unique nucleotide sequences were defined as clonotypes. MiTCR v1.1 was used to align clonotypes to the IMGT TRBV, TRBD and TRBJ reference segments. Only V-J combinations with frequency above 0.0001, covering 99% to 99.2% of repertoires, were analysed. A TCS score was defined as the ratio between F50 (clonal expansion) and ExV (chaos), using BLOSUM62-based TCRdist between CDR3 peptides within each V-J. Welch's t-statistics and random forest reduced 500 to 550 V-J features to roughly 13, which were used in a naive Bayes classifier (R e1071). Through fastp at Q25 and MiXCR, TCRdb rebuilt clones from the public reads, retaining in-frame beta chains. CDR3 protein duplicates are merged, each entry listing the most common genes and DNA. The V and J calls were not made by the authors but by TCRdb's processing. In all, the sample holds about 710,000 distinct CDR3 sequences, and roughly 17% of those were seen once. The ten largest make up 8.4% of the sample.

A patient counted as having stable Graves' hyperthyroidism if no progression to ophthalmopathy occurred over 18 months of follow-up. The hyperthyroidism patients were between 18 and 65 years old and newly diagnosed, with a disease duration of less than 2 months. Patients with uncontrolled infections, other autoimmune diseases, pregnancy or lactation were excluded. Diagnoses relied on clinical symptoms, serum thyroxine and TRAb, thyroid ultrasound and orbital computed tomography. Ficoll-Paque density gradient centrifugation was used to isolate PBMCs from about 9.4 ml of fresh peripheral blood. Total RNA was extracted with Trizol reagent, and quality was checked on an Agilent 2100 Bioanalyzer. Summary of the overall study and its limitations: A model built on a 13 V-J signature distinguished ophthalmopathy from stable hyperthyroidism, reaching 85% to 90% sensitivity and around 81% specificity in cross-validation and 80%/75% in testing. Sample size was not statistically predetermined, and blinding of investigators to group allocation was not performed. Most expanded thyroid clonotypes (frequency above 0.001) were also detected in blood, a finding suggesting that blood repertoires may reflect thyroid immune responses. In validation, the model predicted progression to ophthalmopathy with roughly 70% sensitivity and less than 75% specificity, a median of about six months before onset.

V is clipped by 2 bases and J by 4 bases, and the sequence between their germline boundaries is 11 bases long. Measured from the cysteine to the phenylalanine, the CDR3 is 15 residues long. Solely the CDR3 DNA is kept, with 45 bases framed from the first base. The germline V gene (reference sequence) supplies CDR1 SEHNR and CDR2 FQNEAQ. The material sequenced was blood. The chain employs TRBV7-9 and TRBJ2-2; the D region possibly corresponds to TRBD1 (5 bases align). This clonotype was sampled from a man younger than 30 with Graves' hyperthyroidism. The CDR3 corresponds to CASSLYDSPTGELFF. The DNA reads TGTGCCAGCAGCTTATACGACAGTCCCACCGGGGAGCTGTTTTTT.